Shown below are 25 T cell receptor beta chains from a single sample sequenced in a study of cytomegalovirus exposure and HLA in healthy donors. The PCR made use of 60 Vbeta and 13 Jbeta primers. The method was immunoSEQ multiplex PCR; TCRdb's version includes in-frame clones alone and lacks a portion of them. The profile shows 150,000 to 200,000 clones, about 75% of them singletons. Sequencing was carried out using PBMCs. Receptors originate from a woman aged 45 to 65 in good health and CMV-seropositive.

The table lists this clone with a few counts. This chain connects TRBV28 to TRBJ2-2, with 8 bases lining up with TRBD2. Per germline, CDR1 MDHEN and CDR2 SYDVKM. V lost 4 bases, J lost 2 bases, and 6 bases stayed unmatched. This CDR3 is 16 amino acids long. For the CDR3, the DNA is TGTGCCAGCAGTTCCACTAGCGGAGACAACACCGGGGAGCTGTTTTTT. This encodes CASSSTSGDNTGELFF.

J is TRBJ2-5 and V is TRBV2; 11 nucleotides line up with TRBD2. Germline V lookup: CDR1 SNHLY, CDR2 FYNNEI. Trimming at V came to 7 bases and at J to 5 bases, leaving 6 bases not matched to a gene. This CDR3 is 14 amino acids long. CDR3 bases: TGTGCCAGCAAACTAGCGGGGGCGAGGGAGACCCAGTACTTC. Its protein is CASKLAGARETQYF.

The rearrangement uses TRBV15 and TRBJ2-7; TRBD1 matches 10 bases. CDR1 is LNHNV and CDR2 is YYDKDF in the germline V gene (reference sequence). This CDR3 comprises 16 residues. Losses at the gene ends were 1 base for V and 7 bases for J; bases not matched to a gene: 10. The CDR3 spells CATSRAGTGASYEQYF. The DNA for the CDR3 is TGTGCCACCAGCAGAGCTGGGACAGGGGCTTCTTATGAGCAGTACTTC.

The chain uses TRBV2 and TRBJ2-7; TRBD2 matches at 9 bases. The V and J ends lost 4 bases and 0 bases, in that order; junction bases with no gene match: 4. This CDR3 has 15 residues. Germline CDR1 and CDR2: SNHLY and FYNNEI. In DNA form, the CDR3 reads TGTGCCAGCAGTGCCGGACTAGCGATCTCCTACGAGCAGTACTTC. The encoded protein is CASSAGLAISYEQYF.

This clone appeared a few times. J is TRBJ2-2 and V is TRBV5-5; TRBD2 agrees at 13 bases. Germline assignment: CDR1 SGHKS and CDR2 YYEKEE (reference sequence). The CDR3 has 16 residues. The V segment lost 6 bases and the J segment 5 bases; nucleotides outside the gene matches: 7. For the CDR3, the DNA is TGTGCCAGCATCCTACTAGCGGGGGGGCTAACCGGGGAGCTGTTTTTT. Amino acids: CASILLAGGLTGELFF.

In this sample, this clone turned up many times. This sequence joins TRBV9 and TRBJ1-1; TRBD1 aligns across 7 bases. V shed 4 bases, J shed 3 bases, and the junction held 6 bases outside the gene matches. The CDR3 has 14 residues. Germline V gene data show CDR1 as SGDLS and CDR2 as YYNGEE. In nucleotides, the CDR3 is TGTGCCAGCAGCCAAAGGGGACAGTACACTGAAGCTTTCTTT. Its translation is CASSQRGQYTEAFF.

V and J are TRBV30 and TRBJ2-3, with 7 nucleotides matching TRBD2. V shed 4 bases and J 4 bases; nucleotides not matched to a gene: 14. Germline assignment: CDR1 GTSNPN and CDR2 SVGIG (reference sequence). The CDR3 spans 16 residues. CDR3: CAWTREKRGAPDTQYF. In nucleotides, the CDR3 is TGTGCCTGGACGAGGGAGAAGCGGGGAGCCCCAGATACGCAGTATTTT.

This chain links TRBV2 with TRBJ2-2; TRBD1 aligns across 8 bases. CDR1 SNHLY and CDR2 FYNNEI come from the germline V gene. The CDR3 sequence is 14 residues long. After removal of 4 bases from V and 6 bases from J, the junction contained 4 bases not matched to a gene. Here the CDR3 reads CASSVQGVSGELFF. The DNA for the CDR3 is TGTGCCAGCAGTGTACAGGGGGTCTCCGGGGAGCTGTTTTTT.

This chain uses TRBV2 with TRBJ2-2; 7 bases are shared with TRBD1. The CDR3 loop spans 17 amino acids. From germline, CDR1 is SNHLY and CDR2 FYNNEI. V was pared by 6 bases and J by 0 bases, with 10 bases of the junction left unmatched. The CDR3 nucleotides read TGTGCCAGCAGAACATTTGACAGGGAATCGAACACCGGGGAGCTGTTTTTT. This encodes CASRTFDRESNTGELFF.

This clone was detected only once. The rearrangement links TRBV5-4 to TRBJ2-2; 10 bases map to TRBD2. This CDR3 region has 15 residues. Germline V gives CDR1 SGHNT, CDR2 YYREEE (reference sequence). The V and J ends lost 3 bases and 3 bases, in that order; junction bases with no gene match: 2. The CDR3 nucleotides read TGTGCCAGCAGCTCGGGACTAGCGTACACCGGGGAGCTGTTTTTT. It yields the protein CASSSGLAYTGELFF.

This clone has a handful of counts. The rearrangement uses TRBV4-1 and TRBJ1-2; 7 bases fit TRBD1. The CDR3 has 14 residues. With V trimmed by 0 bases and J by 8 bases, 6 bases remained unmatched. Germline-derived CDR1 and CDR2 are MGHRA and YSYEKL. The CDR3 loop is CASSQEDRVQGYTF. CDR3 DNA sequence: TGCGCCAGCAGCCAAGAAGACAGGGTTCAAGGCTACACCTTC.

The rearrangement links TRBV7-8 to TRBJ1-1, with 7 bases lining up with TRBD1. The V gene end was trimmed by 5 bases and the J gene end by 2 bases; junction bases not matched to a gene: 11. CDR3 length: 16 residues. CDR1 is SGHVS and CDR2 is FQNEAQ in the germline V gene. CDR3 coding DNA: TGTGCCAGCAGCCTAACGACAGGGCCAAGAAACACTGAAGCTTTCTTT. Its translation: CASSLTTGPRNTEAFF.

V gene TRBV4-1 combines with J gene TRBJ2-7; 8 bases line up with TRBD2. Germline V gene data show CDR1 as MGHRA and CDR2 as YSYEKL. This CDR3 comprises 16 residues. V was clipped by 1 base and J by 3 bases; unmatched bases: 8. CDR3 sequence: CASSQVFTSGDYEQYF. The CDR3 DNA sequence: TGCGCCAGCAGCCAAGTGTTTACTAGCGGAGACTACGAGCAGTACTTC.

The CDR3 nucleotides are TGTGCCAGTAGTATTCAGACACCCTCATTATCCTACACCTTC. This translates into CASSIQTPSLSYTF. The rearrangement uses TRBV19 and TRBJ1-2; D is unclear. V was shortened by 3 bases and J by 10 bases, with 18 bases between the two germline ends. CDR1 is LNHDA and CDR2 is SQIVND in the germline V gene (reference sequence). CDR3 length equals 14 residues.

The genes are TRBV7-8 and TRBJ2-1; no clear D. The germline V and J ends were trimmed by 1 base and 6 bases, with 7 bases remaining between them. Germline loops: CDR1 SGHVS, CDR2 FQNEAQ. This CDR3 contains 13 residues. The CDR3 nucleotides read TGTGCCAGCAGCTTAGGGCTAGTCAATGAGCAGTTCTTC. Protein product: CASSLGLVNEQFF.

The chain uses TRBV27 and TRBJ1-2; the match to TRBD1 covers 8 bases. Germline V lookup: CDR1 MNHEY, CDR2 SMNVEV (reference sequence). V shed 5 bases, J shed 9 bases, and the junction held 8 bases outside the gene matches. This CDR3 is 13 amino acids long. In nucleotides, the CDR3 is TGTGCCAGCAGTCCCAGGGGGCGCGGCCGCTACACCTTC. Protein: CASSPRGRGRYTF.

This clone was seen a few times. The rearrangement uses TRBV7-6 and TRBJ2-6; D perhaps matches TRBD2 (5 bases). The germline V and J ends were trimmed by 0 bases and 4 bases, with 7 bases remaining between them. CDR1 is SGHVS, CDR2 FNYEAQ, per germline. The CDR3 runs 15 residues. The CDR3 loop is CASSLAGEGANVLTF. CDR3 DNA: TGTGCCAGCAGCTTAGCCGGGGAAGGGGCCAACGTCCTGACTTTC.

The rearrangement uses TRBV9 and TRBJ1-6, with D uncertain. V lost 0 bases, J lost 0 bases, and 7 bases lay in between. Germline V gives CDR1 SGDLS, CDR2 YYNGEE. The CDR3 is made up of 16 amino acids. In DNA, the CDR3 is TGTGCCAGCAGCGTAGATGAGAGCTCCTATAATTCACCCCTCCACTTT. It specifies CASSVDESSYNSPLHF. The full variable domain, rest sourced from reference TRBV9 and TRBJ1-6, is DSGVTQTPKHLITATGQRVTLRCSPRSGDLSVYWYQQSLDQGLQFLIQYYNGEERAKGNILERFSAQQFPDLHSELNLSSLELGDSALYFCASSVDESSYNSPLHFGNGTRLTVT.

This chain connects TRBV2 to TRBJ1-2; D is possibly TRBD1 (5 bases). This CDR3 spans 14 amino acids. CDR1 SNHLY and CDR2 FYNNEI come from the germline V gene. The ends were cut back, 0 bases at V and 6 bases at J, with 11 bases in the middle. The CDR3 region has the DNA TGTGCCAGCAGTGAAGCGGGAGGGGTCGATGGCTACACCTTC. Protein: CASSEAGGVDGYTF.

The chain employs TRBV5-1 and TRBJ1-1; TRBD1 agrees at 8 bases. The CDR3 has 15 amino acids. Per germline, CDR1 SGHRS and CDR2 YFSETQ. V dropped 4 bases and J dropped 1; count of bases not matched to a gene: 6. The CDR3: CASSPYQGANTEAFF. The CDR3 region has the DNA TGCGCCAGCAGCCCATACCAGGGGGCGAACACTGAAGCTTTCTTT.

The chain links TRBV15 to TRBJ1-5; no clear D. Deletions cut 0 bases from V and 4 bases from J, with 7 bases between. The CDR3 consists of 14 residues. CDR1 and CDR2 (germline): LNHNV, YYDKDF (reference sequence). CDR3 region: CATSREKENQPQHF. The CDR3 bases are TGTGCCACCAGCAGAGAGAAAGAGAATCAGCCCCAGCATTTT. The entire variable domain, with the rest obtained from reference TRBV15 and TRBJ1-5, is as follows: DAMVIQNPRYQVTQFGKPVTLSCSQTLNHNVMYWYQQKSSQAPKLLFHYYDKDFNNEADTPDNFQSRRPNTSFCFLDIRSPGLGDTAMYLCATSREKENQPQHFGDGTRLSIL.

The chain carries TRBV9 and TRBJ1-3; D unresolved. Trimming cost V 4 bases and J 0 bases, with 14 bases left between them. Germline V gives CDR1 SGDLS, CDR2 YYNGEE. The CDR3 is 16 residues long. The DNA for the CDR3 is TGTGCCAGCAGCTCCCAGGACTCGCGCTCTGGAAACACCATATATTTT. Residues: CASSSQDSRSGNTIYF.

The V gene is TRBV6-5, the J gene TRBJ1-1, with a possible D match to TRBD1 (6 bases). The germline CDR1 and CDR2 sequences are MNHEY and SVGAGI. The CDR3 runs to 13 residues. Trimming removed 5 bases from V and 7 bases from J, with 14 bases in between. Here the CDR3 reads CASSRDNYREAFF. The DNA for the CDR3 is TGTGCCAGCAGTCGGGACAACTACCGTGAAGCTTTCTTT.

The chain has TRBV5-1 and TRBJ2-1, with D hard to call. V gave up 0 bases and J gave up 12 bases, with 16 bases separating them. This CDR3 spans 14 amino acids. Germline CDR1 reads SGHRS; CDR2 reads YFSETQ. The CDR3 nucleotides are TGCGCCAGCAGCTTGGCCTTCGCTCGAACCGGGCAGTTCTTC. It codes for CASSLAFARTGQFF.

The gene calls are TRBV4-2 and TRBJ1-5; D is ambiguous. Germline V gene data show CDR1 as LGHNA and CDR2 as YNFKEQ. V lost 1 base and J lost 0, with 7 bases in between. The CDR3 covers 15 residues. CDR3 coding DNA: TGTGCCAGCAGCCAAGGGGCAGATAGCAATCAGCCCCAGCATTTT. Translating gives CASSQGADSNQPQHF.